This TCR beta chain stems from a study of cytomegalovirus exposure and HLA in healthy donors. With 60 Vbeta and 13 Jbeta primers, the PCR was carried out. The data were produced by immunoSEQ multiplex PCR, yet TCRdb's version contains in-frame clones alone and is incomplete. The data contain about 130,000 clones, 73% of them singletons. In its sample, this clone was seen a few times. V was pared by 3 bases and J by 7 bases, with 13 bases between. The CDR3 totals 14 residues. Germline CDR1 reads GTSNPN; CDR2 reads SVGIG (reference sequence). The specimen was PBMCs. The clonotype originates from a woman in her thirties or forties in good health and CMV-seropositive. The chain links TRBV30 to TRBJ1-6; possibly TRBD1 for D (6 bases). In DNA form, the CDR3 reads TGTGCCTGGAGGTTGGAAACAGGGAATTCACCCCTCCACTTT. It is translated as CAWRLETGNSPLHF.